This entry concerns a single T cell receptor beta chain. The sample comes from a study of cytomegalovirus exposure and HLA in healthy donors. This CDR3 has 13 residues. With V trimmed by 9 bases and J by 2 bases, 4 bases remained unmatched. Per the germline V gene, CDR1 is MDHEN and CDR2 is SYDVKM. The PCR made use of 60 Vbeta and 13 Jbeta primers. Produced via immunoSEQ multiplex PCR; TCRdb's table is partial and in-frame only. The sample has some 130,000 clones; 60% to 80% are singletons. The receptor was isolated from a man aged 30-40 years in good health and CMV-seronegative. The J gene is TRBJ2-7, the V gene TRBV28, with TRBD1 matching over 10 bases. Sequenced: PBMCs. This CDR3 is CASAGTGAYEQYF. As DNA, the CDR3 is TGTGCCAGTGCCGGGACAGGGGCCTACGAGCAGTACTTC.